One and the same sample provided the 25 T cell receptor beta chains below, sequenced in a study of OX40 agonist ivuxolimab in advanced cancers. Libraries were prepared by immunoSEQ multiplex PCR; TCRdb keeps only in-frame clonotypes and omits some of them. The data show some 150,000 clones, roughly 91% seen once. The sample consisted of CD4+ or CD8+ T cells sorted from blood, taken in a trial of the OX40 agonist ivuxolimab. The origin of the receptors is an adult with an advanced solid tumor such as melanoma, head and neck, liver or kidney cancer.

CDR3 DNA sequence: TGTGCCAGTAGTATGCCAGGGACAGGGACGGAGACCCAGTACTTC. This gives the protein CASSMPGTGTETQYF. V and J are TRBV19 and TRBJ2-5, with 9 positions matching TRBD1. Trimming removed 3 bases from V and 5 bases from J; junction bases left unmatched: 7. The germline V gene has CDR1 LNHDA and CDR2 SQIVND (reference sequence). The CDR3 is 15 residues long.

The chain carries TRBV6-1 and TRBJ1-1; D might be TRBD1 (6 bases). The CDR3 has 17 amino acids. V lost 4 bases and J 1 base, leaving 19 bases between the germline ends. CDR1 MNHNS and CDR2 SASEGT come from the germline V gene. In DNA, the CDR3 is TGTGCCAGCAGTGGCCCCCCCGGAATGACAGGGAACACTGAAGCTTTCTTT. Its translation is CASSGPPGMTGNTEAFF.

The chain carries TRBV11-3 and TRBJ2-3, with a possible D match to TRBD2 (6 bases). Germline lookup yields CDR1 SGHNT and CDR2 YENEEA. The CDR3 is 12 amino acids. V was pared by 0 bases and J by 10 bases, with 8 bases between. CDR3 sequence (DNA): TGTGCCAGCAGCTTAGACGGGGGTTCGCAGTATTTT. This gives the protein CASSLDGGSQYF. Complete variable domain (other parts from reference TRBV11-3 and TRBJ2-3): EAGVVQSPRYKIIEKKQPVAFWCNPISGHNTLYWYLQNLGQGPELLIRYENEEAVDDSQLPKDRFSAERLKGVDSTLKIQPAELGDSAVYLCASSLDGGSQYFGPGTRLTVL.

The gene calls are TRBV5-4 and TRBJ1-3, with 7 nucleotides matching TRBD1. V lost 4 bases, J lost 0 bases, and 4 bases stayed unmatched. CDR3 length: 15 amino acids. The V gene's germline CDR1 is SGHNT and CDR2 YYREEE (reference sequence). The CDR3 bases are TGTGCCAGCAGCGCTACAGGGGTCTCTGGAAACACCATATATTTT. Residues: CASSATGVSGNTIYF.

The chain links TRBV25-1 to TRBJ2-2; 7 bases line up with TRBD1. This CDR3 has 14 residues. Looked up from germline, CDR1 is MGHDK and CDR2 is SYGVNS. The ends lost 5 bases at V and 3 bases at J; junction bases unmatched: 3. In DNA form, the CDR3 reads TGTGCCAGCAGTCCGGGACAGTACACCGGGGAGCTGTTTTTT. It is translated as CASSPGQYTGELFF.

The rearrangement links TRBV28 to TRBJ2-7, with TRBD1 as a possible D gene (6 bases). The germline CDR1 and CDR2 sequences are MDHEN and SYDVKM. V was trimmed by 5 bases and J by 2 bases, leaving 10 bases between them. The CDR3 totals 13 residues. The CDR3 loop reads CASSRDTAYEQYF. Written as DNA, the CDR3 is TGTGCCAGCAGTCGGGACACAGCCTACGAGCAGTACTTC.

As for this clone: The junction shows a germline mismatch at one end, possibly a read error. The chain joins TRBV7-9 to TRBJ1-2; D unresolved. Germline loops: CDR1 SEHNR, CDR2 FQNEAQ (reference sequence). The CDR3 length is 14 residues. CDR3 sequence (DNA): TGTGCCAGCAGCCCGGAGGGTTACCTCTATGACTACACCTTC. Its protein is CASSPEGYLYDYTF.

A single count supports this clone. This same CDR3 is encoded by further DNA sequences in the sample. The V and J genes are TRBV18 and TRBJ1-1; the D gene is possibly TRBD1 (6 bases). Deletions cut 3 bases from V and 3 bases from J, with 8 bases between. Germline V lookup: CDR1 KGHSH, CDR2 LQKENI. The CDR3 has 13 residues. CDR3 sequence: CASSPPGDTEAFF. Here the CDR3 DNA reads TGTGCCAGCTCACCCCCAGGGGACACTGAAGCTTTCTTT.

As DNA, the CDR3 is TGCGCCAGCAGCCAAGATCGGGAGCGGCCCCAGCATTTT. Protein: CASSQDRERPQHF. The V gene is TRBV4-3, the J gene TRBJ1-5, with no clear D. Germline-derived CDR1 and CDR2 are LGHNA and YSLEER. The germline V and J ends were trimmed by 0 bases and 9 bases, with 9 bases remaining between them. CDR3 size: 13 residues.

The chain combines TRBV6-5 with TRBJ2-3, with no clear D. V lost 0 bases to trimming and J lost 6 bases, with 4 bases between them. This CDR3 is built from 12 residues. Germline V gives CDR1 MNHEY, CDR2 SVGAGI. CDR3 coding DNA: TGTGCCAGCAGTTACTCGGGCGATACGCAGTATTTT. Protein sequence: CASSYSGDTQYF.

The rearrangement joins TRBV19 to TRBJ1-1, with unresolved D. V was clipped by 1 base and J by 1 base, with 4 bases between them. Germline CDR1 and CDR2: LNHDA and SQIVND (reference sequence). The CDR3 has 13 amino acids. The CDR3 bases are TGTGCCAGTAGTATAGTGAAGAACACTGAAGCTTTCTTT. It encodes CASSIVKNTEAFF.

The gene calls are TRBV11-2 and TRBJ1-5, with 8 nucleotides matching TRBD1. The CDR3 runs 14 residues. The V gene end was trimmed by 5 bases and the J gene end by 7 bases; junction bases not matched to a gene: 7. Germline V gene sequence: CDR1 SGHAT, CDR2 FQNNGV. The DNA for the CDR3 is TGTGCCAGCAGCCCCAGGGGGCGCGAACAGCCCCAGCATTTT. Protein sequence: CASSPRGREQPQHF.

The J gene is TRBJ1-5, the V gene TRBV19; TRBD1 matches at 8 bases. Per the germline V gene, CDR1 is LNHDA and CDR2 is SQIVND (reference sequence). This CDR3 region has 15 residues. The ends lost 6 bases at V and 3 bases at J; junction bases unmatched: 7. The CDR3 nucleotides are TGTGCCAGTAGCACGGGACAGGTAAACAATCAGCCCCAGCATTTT. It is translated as CASSTGQVNNQPQHF.

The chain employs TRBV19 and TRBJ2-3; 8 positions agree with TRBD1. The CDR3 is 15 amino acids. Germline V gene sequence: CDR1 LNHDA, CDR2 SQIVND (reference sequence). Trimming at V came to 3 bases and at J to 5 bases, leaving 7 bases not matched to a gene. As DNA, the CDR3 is TGTGCCAGTAGTATGGCCAGGGGGCTAGGAGATACGCAGTATTTT. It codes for CASSMARGLGDTQYF. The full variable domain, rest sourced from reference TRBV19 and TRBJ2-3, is DGGITQSPKYLFRKEGQNVTLSCEQNLNHDAMYWYRQDPGQGLRLIYYSQIVNDFQKGDIAEGYSVSREKKESFPLTVTSAQKNPTAFYLCASSMARGLGDTQYFGPGTRLTVL.

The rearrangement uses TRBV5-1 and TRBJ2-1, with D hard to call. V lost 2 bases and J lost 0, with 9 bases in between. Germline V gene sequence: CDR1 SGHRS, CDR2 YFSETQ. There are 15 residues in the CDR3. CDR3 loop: CASSLVLSSYNEQFF. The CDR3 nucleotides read TGCGCCAGCAGCTTAGTTCTGAGCTCCTACAATGAGCAGTTCTTC.

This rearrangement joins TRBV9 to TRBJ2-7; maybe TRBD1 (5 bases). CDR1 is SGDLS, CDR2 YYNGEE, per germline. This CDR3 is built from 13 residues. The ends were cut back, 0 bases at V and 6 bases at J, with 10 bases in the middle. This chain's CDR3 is CASSVAAGREQYF. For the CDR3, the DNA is TGTGCCAGCAGCGTAGCAGCAGGGCGCGAGCAGTACTTC.

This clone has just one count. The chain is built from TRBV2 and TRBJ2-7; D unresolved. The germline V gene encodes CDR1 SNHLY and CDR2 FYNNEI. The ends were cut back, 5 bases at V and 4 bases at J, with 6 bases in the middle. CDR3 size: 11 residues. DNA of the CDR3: TGTGCCAGCAGTATACGTTACGAGCAGTACTTC. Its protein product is CASSIRYEQYF.

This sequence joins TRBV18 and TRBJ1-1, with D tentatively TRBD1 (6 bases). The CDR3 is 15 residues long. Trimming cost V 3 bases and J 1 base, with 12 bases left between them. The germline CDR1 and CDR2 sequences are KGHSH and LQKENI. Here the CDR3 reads CASSPVGHENTEAFF. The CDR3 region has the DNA TGTGCCAGCTCACCGGTGGGACACGAGAACACTGAAGCTTTCTTT.

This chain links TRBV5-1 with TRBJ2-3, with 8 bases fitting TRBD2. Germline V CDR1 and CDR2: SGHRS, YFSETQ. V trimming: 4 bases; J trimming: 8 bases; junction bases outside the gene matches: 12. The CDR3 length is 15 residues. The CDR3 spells CASSPGGTRDSTQYF. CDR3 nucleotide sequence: TGCGCCAGCAGCCCGGGTGGGACTAGAGACTCTACGCAGTATTTT.

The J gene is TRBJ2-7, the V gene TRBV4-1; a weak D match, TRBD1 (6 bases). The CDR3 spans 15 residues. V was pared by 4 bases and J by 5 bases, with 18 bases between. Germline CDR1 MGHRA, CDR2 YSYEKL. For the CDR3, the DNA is TGCGCCAGCAGCCCGATGGGCACAGGGCGCAACGAGCAGTACTTC. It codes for CASSPMGTGRNEQYF.

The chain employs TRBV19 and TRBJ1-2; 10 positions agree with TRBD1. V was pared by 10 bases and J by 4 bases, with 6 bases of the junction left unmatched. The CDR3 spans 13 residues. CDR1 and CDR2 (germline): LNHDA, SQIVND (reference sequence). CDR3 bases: TGTGCCACCGGGACAGGGGTGAGCTATGGCTACACCTTC. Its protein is CATGTGVSYGYTF. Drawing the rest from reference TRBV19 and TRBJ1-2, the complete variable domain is DGGITQSPKYLFRKEGQNVTLSCEQNLNHDAMYWYRQDPGQGLRLIYYSQIVNDFQKGDIAEGYSVSREKKESFPLTVTSAQKNPTAFYLCATGTGVSYGYTFGSGTRLTVV.

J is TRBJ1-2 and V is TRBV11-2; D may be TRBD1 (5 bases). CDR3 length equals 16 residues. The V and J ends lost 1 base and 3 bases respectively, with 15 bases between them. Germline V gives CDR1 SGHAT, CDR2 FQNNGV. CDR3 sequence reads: CASSLGRRGPDYGYTF. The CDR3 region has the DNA TGTGCCAGCAGCTTAGGTCGGCGGGGACCGGACTATGGCTACACCTTC. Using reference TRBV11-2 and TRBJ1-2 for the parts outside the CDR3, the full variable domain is EAGVAQSPRYKIIEKRQSVAFWCNPISGHATLYWYQQILGQGPKLLIQFQNNGVVDDSQLPKDRFSAERLKGVDSTLKIQPAKLEDSAVYLCASSLGRRGPDYGYTFGSGTRLTVV.

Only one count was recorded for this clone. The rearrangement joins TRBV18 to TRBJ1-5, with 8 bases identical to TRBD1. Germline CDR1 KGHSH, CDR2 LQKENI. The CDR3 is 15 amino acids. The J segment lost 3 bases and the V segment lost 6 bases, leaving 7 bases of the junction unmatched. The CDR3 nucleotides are TGTGCCAGCTCTCCGACAGGGGACCACAATCAGCCCCAGCATTTT. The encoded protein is CASSPTGDHNQPQHF.

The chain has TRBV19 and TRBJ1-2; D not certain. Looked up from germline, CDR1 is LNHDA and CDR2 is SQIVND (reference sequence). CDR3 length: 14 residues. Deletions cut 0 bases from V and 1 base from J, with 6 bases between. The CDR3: CASSIEAFNYGYTF. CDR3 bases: TGTGCCAGTAGTATAGAAGCGTTTAACTATGGCTACACCTTC.

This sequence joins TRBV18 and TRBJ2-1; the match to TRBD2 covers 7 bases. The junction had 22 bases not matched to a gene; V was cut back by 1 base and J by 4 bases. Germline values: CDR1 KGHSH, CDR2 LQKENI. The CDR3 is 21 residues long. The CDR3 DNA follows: TGTGCCAGCTCACCACTCTTCGGGGGAGGGCGCTTTCCCCAATATTACAATGAGCAGTTCTTC. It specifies CASSPLFGGGRFPQYYNEQFF.